This T cell receptor beta chain appears in the sequencing data of a study of blood T cell repertoires in COVID-19 (TCRdb year 2020). Notes on the research overall: Samples from collaborators originated in the United States, Italy and Spain and spanned both the acute and convalescent phases of COVID-19. Deeply sampled blood TCRbeta repertoires from subjects exposed to, actively infected with, or recovered from COVID-19 were included in the dataset. The prospective study material was composed of cDNA or gDNA derived from T cells, B-cell-depleted T cells, or PBMCs. HLA class I and class II types, where available, came from metadata supplied by the sample provider rather than from assay-based typing. A de-identified subject ID, COVID-19 status, age in years and sex were almost always included in the sample metadata. The samples were drawn from the first 160 participants of the ongoing ImmuneRACE study and from 950 to 1,500 subjects provided by 6 global collaborators. The repertoires were released in a freely available public database intended as a resource for research on the immune response to SARS-CoV-2. Results and caveats for the whole study, not just this receptor: Clinical and demographic metadata were provided uncurated, with the amount varying by source and participant.

Each collaborating institution followed its own protocols to collect whole blood in K2EDTA tubes. For TCRbeta analysis, collaborator samples were shipped as frozen whole blood, as isolated PBMCs, or as DNA extracted from either sample type. TCRbeta CDR3 regions were amplified from genomic DNA using the immunoSEQ Assay, a bias-controlled multiplex PCR. The study's own analysis went as follows. Within the assay, amplification of reference gene primers was used to estimate how many nucleated cells each sample contained. Sequence reads were collapsed and filtered to measure the absolute abundance of every unique TCRbeta CDR3 rearrangement. For each sample, productive Simpson clonality was calculated as the square root of Simpson's diversity index over productive rearrangements. Not all clones reach the TCRdb copy of this immuneACCESS table, which keeps in-frame sequences only. Checked studies attribute under half of the gap to unresolved V genes and leave the rest unexplained. D and trimming were read from the DNA, whereas the V and J calls and clone size are those reported in that table. The sample table holds 45,000 or so clones, of which 80% were seen once. The ten largest clones take up roughly 19% of the sample.

As for this clone: Its antigen has not been determined. Base qualities are not recorded, but no much larger clone differs from it by a single base.

CDR1 and CDR2 were assigned from the germline V gene (reference sequence) as MNHEY and SMNVEV. The V end loses 6 bases and the J end loses 3 bases, and a stretch of 14 bases separates them. The CDR3 goes from the cysteine to the phenylalanine over 14 residues. CDR3 DNA only is kept here, 42 bases in frame from base 1. Specimen: peripheral blood. The TCR originated in a man in his 70s with acute or convalescent COVID-19. This chain is built from TRBV27 and TRBJ2-5; no D gene is confidently identified. The DNA sequence reads TGTGCCAGCAGACCGGTTAACGTGAAAGAGACCCAGTACTTC. Its amino acids are CASRPVNVKETQYF.